A selection of T cell receptor beta chains follows, all from one sample in a study of blood T cell repertoires in COVID-19. TCRdb's copy holds only in-frame clones and misses some; the assay was immunoSEQ multiplex PCR. The sample carries some 99,000 clones, 85% to 90% recorded once. The sequenced material came from peripheral blood. The source of these receptors is a human donor with COVID-19, enrolled during active disease. The donor label of this sample is uncertain. Each CDR3 is given with its conserved first and last residue. D genes are given only for firm matches. Some rows mark clone size as missing; the rest say once, few, many or name a class of expanded clone.

j_gene,d_gene,v_gene,abundance,CDR3aa,CDR3nt
TRBJ1-2,NA,TRBV11-2,NA,CASSFGQGGRDGYTF,TGTGCCAGCAGCTTTGGGCAGGGAGGGAGAGATGGCTACACCTTC
TRBJ2-7,TRBD1,TRBV7-9,NA,CASSLGGTGPYEQYF,TGTGCCAGCAGCTTAGGGGGGACAGGGCCCTACGAGCAGTACTTC
TRBJ1-2,NA,TRBV19,NA,CASSIDRGGYGYTF,TGTGCCAGTAGTATAGACCGGGGAGGCTATGGCTACACCTTC
TRBJ2-2,NA,TRBV9,NA,CASSVGLMNTGELFF,TGTGCCAGCAGCGTGGGGCTAATGAACACCGGGGAGCTGTTTTTT
TRBJ2-7,TRBD2,TRBV6-5,NA,CASSYSIAGGLEQYF,TGTGCCAGCAGTTACTCCATAGCGGGAGGGCTCGAGCAGTACTTC
TRBJ2-5,TRBD2,TRBV15,NA,CATSTRAGGREETQYF,TGTGCCACCAGCACCCGCGCGGGAGGGCGCGAGGAGACCCAGTACTTC
TRBJ2-1,TRBD2,TRBV5-1,NA,CASSGTSGSNEQFF,TGCGCCAGCAGCGGGACTAGCGGGAGCAATGAGCAGTTCTTC
TRBJ2-1,NA,TRBV5-1,NA,CASSLSLQSYNEQFF,TGCGCCAGCAGCCTTAGCCTGCAGTCCTACAATGAGCAGTTCTTC
TRBJ1-5,NA,TRBV5-1,NA,CASSRGPEGGQPQHF,TGCGCCAGCAGCAGGGGCCCGGAGGGAGGACAGCCCCAGCATTTT
TRBJ2-2,NA,TRBV19,NA,CASTRGRNTGELFF,TGTGCCAGTACGCGGGGCCGGAACACCGGGGAGCTGTTTTTT
TRBJ1-3,NA,TRBV10-3,NA,CATGGVSPGNTIYF,TGTGCCACCGGGGGGGTGTCCCCTGGAAACACCATATATTTT
TRBJ2-1,NA,TRBV29-1,NA,CSVGHYNEQFF,TGCAGCGTTGGACATTACAATGAGCAGTTCTTC
TRBJ2-5,TRBD1,TRBV6-5,NA,CASSYRTGGKETQYF,TGTGCCAGCAGTTACCGGACAGGGGGGAAGGAGACCCAGTACTTC
TRBJ2-1,NA,TRBV18,once,CASSPPSRDYNEQFF,TGTGCCAGCTCACCACCTTCGCGGGACTACAATGAGCAGTTCTTC
TRBJ1-6,NA,TRBV5-6,NA,CATAGAGSPLHF,TGTGCCACCGCGGGTGCGGGTTCACCCCTCCACTTT
TRBJ1-4,TRBD1,TRBV5-1,NA,CASSLSLGQGRKLFF,TGCGCCAGCAGCTTGTCCCTCGGACAGGGGCGAAAACTGTTTTTT
TRBJ1-5,NA,TRBV19,NA,CASSIFWAGGVSNQPQHF,TGTGCCAGTAGTATTTTTTGGGCGGGGGGGGTTAGCAATCAGCCCCAGCATTTT
TRBJ1-5,NA,TRBV6-5,NA,CASSGGANQPQHF,TGTGCCAGCAGCGGGGGGGCGAATCAGCCCCAGCATTTT
TRBJ1-4,NA,TRBV5-1,NA,CASTLERGGEKLFF,TGCGCCAGCACTCTAGAGCGGGGAGGAGAAAAACTGTTTTTT
TRBJ2-1,NA,TRBV11-2,NA,CASSLGGDEQFF,TGTGCCAGCAGCCTTGGGGGCGATGAGCAGTTCTTC
TRBJ1-1,NA,TRBV28,NA,CASSLPTGLTEAFF,TGTGCCAGCAGCCTTCCGACAGGTCTGACTGAAGCTTTCTTT
TRBJ2-3,NA,TRBV5-5,NA,CASSFRAGAHTDTQYF,TGTGCCAGCAGCTTTAGGGCGGGGGCCCACACAGATACGCAGTATTTT
TRBJ2-1,NA,TRBV30,once,CAWSGSGHNEQFF,TGTGCCTGGAGTGGGAGCGGTCACAATGAGCAGTTCTTC
TRBJ1-4,NA,TRBV13,once,CASSLGHNEKLFF,TGTGCCAGCAGCTTAGGCCATAATGAAAAACTGTTTTTT
TRBJ1-2,TRBD1,TRBV19,NA,CASSIAGQGYGYTF,TGTGCCAGTAGTATAGCGGGACAGGGGTATGGCTACACCTTC
TRBJ2-2,NA,TRBV2,NA,CASRGEAANTGELFF,TGTGCCAGCAGGGGGGAGGCGGCGAACACCGGGGAGCTGTTTTTT
TRBJ2-7,NA,TRBV7-9,NA,CASSLGERTEQYF,TGTGCCAGCAGCTTAGGCGAGCGGACGGAGCAGTACTTC
TRBJ1-4,NA,TRBV7-5,NA,CVRSFGFEGPGGNEKLFF,TGTGTCAGAAGCTTTGGGTTCGAGGGGCCGGGAGGTAATGAAAAACTGTTTTTT
TRBJ2-2,NA,TRBV19,NA,CASSRMGEAGELFF,TGTGCCAGTAGTCGTATGGGGGAGGCCGGGGAGCTGTTTTTT
TRBJ2-1,NA,TRBV5-1,NA,CASSSSSRDLGTFF,TGCGCCAGCAGCTCATCTTCCCGGGACTTGGGGACGTTCTTC
TRBJ1-5,NA,TRBV12-5,NA,CASGLNQPQHF,TGTGCTAGTGGCCTAAATCAGCCCCAGCATTTT
TRBJ2-7,TRBD1,TRBV2,NA,CASSLFTGTGNRQYF,TGTGCCAGCAGTTTGTTCACCGGGACAGGGAACAGGCAGTACTTC